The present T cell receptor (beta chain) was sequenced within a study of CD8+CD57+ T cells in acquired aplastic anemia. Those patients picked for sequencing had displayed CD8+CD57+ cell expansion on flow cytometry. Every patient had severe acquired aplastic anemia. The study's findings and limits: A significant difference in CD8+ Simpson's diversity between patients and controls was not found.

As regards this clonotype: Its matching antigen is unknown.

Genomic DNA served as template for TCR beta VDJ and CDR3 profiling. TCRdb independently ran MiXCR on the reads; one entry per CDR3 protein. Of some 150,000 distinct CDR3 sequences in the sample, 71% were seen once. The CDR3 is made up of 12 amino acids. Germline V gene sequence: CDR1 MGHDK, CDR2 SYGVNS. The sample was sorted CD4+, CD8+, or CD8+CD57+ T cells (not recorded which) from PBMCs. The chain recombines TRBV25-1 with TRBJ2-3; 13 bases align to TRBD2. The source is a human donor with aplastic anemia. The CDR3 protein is CATSGREDTQYF. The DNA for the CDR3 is TGTGCAACTAGCGGGAGGGAAGATACGCAGTATTTT. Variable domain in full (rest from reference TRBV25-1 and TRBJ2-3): EADIYQTPRYLVIGTGKKITLECSQTMGHDKMYWYQQDPGMELHLIHYSYGVNSTEKGDLSSESTVSRIRTEHFPLTLESARPSHTSQYLCATSGREDTQYFGPGTRLTVL.